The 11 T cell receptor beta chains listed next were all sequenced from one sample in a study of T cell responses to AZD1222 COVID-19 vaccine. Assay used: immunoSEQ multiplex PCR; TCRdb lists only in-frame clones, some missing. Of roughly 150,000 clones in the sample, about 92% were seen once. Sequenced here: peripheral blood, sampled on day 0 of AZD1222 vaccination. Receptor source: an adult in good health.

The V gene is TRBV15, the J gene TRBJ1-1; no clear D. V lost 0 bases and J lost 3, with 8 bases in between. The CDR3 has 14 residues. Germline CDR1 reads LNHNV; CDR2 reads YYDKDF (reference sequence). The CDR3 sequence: CATSRDLLDTEAFF. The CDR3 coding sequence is TGTGCCACCAGCAGAGACCTTTTGGACACTGAAGCTTTCTTT.

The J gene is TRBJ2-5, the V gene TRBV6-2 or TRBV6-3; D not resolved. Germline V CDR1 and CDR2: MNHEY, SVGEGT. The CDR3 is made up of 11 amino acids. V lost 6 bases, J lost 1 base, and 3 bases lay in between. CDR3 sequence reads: CASSSQETQYF. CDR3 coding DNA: TGTGCCAGCAGCTCCCAAGAGACCCAGTACTTC.

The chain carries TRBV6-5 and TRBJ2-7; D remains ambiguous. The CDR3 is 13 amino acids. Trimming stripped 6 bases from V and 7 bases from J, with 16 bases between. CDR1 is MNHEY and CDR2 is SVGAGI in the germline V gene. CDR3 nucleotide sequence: TGTGCCAGCAGCCGGACCCACCTTGAGGAGCAGTACTTC. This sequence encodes CASSRTHLEEQYF.

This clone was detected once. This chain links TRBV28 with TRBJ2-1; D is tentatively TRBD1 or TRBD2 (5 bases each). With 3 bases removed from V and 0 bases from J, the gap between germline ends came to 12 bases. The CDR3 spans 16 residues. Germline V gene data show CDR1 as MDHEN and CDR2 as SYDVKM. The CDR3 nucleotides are TGTGCCAGCAGTTTGGGGACGGGCCACTCCTACAATGAGCAGTTCTTC. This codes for CASSLGTGHSYNEQFF.

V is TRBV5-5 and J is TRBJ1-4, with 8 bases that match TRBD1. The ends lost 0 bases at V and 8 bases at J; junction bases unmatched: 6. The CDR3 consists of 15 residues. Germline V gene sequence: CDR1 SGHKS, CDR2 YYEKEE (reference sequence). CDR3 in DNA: TGTGCCAGCAGCTTGGGTCAGGGGGCGATAGAAAAACTGTTTTTT. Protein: CASSLGQGAIEKLFF.

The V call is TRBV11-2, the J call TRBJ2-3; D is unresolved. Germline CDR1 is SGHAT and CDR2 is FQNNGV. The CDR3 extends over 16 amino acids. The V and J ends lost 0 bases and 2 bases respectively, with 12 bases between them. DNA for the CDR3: TGTGCCAGCAGCTTAGACGGTAATGCCATCACAGATACGCAGTATTTT. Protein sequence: CASSLDGNAITDTQYF.

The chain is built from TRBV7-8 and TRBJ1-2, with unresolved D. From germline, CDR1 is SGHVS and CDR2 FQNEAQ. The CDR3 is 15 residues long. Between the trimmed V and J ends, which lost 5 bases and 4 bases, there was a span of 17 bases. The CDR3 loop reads CASSQAGFSLYGYTF. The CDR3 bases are TGTGCCAGCAGCCAAGCGGGGTTCTCCCTCTATGGCTACACCTTC.

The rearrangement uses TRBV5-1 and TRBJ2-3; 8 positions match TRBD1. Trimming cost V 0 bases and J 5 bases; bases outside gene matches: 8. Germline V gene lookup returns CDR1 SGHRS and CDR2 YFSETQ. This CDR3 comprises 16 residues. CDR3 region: CASSLEGQGAGDTQYF. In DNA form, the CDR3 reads TGCGCCAGCAGCTTGGAAGGGCAGGGGGCCGGAGATACGCAGTATTTT.

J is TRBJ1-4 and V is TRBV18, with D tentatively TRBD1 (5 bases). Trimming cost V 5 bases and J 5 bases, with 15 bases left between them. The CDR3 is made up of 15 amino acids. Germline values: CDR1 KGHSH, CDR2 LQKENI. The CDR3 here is CASSAGLRRNEKLFF. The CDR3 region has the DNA TGTGCCAGCTCAGCGGGACTCCGGCGGAATGAAAAACTGTTTTTT.

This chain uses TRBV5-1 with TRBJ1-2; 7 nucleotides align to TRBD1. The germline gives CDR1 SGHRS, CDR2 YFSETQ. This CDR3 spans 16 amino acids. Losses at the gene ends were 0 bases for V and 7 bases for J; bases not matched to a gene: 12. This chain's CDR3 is CASSLAQQGFSGGYTF. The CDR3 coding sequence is TGCGCCAGCAGCTTGGCCCAACAGGGGTTCTCTGGTGGCTACACCTTC.

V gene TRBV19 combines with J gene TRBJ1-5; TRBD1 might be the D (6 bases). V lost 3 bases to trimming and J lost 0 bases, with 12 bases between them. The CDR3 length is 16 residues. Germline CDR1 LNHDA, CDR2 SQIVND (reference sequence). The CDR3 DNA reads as TGTGCCAGTAGTATCACCCGACAGGCTAGCAATCAGCCCCAGCATTTT. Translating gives CASSITRQASNQPQHF. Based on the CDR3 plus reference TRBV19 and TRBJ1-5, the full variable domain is DGGITQSPKYLFRKEGQNVTLSCEQNLNHDAMYWYRQDPGQGLRLIYYSQIVNDFQKGDIAEGYSVSREKKESFPLTVTSAQKNPTAFYLCASSITRQASNQPQHFGDGTRLSIL.